This T cell receptor (beta chain) came from a study of blood T cells in healthy people across ages. The germline V gene encodes CDR1 SNHLY and CDR2 FYNNEI. The V end was cut by 8 bases, the J end by 1 base, with 11 bases between. The CDR3 sequence is 13 residues long. A second PCR of 7 to 11 cycles used a sample-barcoded 5' primer and a J-beta primer mix. TCRdb independently ran MiXCR on the 5' RACE reads; one entry per CDR3 protein. The data show about 1 million distinct CDR3 sequences, around 45% seen once. This clonotype originated in a woman aged 55-69 years in good health. The chain uses TRBV2 and TRBJ2-5, with D possibly TRBD2 on 5 matching bases. The sample was blood. Here the CDR3 DNA reads TGTGCCAGCCGGTACAGCGGCCAAGAGACCCAGTACTTC. Its translation is CASRYSGQETQYF.